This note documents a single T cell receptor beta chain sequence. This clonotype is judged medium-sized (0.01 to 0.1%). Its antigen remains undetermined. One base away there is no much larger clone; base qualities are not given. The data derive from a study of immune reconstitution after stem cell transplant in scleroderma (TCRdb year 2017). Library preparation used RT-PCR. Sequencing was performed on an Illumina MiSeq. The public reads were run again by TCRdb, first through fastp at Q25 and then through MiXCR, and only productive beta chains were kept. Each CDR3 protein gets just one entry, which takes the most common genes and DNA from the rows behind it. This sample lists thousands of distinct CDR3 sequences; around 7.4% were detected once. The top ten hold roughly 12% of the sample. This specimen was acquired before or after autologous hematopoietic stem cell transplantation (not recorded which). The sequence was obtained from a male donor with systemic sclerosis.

The CDR3 region: CSGGTGGPLGQETQYF. The nucleotide sequence is given as TGCAGTGGGGGGACAGGGGGCCCCTTAGGACAAGAGACCCAGTACTTC. The chain was built from TRBV20-1 and TRBJ2-5; 12 nucleotides in the junction match TRBD1. At the junction V is shortened by 7 bases and J by 2 bases; bases outside the gene matches: 11. Taken from cysteine to phenylalanine, the CDR3 has 16 residues. Just CDR3 DNA is preserved here, 48 bases in frame from base 1. In the germline V gene (reference sequence), CDR1 corresponds to DFQATT and CDR2 to SNEGSKA.